This paragraph reports one T cell receptor beta chain. The target antigen is unknown. Produced via immunoSEQ multiplex PCR; TCRdb's table is partial and in-frame only. The sample lists approximately 170,000 clones, approximately 90% occurring once. The sample is drawn from a study of T cell responses to AZD1222 COVID-19 vaccine. Study findings and constraints: The donor group comprised mostly white British people and more females; the analysis possibly underestimated clonal diversity. Spike-specific TCR breadth and depth were elevated following two AZD1222 doses.

This CDR3 has 15 residues. Germline-derived CDR1 and CDR2 are SGHRS and YFSETQ. V was clipped by 5 bases and J by 5 bases; unmatched bases: 9. The sequenced sample was peripheral blood, obtained on day 0 of AZD1222 vaccination. The source of this sequence is an adult in good health. V and J are TRBV5-1 and TRBJ2-5, with 10 bases identical to TRBD2. CDR3: CASSRAGGPEETQYF. The CDR3 bases are TGCGCCAGCAGTAGAGCGGGAGGGCCCGAGGAGACCCAGTACTTC. Looking up the rest from reference TRBV5-1 and TRBJ2-5 gives the full variable domain: KAGVTQTPRYLIKTRGQQVTLSCSPISGHRSVSWYQQTPGQGLQFLFEYFSETQRNKGNFPGRFSGRQFSNSRSEMNVSTLELGDSALYLCASSRAGGPEETQYFGPGTRLLVL.